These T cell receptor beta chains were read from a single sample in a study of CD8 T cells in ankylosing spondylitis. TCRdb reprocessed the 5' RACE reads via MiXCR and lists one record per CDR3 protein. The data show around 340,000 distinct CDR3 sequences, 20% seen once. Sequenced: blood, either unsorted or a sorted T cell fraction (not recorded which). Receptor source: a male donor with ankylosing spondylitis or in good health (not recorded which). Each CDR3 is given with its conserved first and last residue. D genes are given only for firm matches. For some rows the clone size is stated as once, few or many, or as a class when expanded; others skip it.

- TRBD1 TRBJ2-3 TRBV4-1 CASSHGQGEEDTQYF TGCGCCAGCAGCCACGGACAGGGGGAGGAAGATACGCAGTATTTT
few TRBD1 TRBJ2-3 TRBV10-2 CASTGDRAIPYF TGCGCCAGCACCGGGGACAGGGCTATCCCGTATTTT
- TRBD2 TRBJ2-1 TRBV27 CASSFLAGGEGQFF TGTGCCAGCAGTTTCCTAGCGGGGGGCGAAGGGCAGTTCTTC
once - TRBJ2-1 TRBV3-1 CASSQSGIRGGNEQFF TGTGCCAGCAGCCAATCGGGGATCAGGGGGGGCAATGAGCAGTTCTTC
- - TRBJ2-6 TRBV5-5 CASSLRSGLSSGANVLTF TGTGCCAGCAGCTTGAGATCCGGCCTAAGCTCTGGGGCCAACGTCCTGACTTTC
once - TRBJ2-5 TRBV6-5 CASSYGPARPQYF TGTGCCAGCAGCTACGGTCCGGCGAGACCCCAGTACTTC
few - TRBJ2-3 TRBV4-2 CASSQEVRPQDTQYF TGTGCCAGCAGCCAAGAAGTCAGGCCTCAAGATACGCAGTATTTT
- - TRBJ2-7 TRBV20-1 CSARSEMILDYEQYF TGCAGTGCTAGGTCAGAGATGATCCTCGACTACGAGCAGTACTTC
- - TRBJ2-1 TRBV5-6 CASSLGGGAGNYNEQFF TGTGCCAGCAGCTTGGGAGGTGGGGCGGGGAACTACAATGAGCAGTTCTTC
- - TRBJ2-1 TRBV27 CASTPGLGASYNEQFF TGTGCCAGCACCCCCGGGCTAGGGGCCTCCTACAATGAGCAGTTCTTC
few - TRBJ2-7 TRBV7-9 CASSHGPRPEQYF TGTGCCAGCAGTCACGGTCCCCGTCCCGAGCAGTACTTC
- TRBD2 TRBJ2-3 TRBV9 CASSARIAGGTDTQYF TGTGCCAGCAGCGCCAGGATAGCGGGAGGCACAGATACGCAGTATTTT
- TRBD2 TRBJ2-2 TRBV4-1 CASSQDPWGGRELFF TGCGCCAGCAGCCAAGATCCGTGGGGGGGACGGGAGCTGTTTTTT
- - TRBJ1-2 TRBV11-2 CASSLAGSANYGYTF TGTGCCAGCAGCTTGGCGGGGTCCGCTAACTATGGCTACACCTTC
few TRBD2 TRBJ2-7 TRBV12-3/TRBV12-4 CASSYPGGESSYEQYF TGTGCCAGCAGTTACCCCGGGGGGGAAAGCTCCTACGAGCAGTACTTC
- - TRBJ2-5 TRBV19 CATSAYQETQYF TGTGCCACCTCAGCCTACCAAGAGACCCAGTACTTC
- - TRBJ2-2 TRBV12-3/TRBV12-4 CASSLSPVTGELFF TGTGCCAGCAGCCTCTCCCCAGTCACCGGGGAGCTGTTTTTT
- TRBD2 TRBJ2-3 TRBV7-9 CASSPSSGGLVDTQYF TGTGCCAGCAGCCCGTCTAGCGGGGGGTTAGTAGATACGCAGTATTTT
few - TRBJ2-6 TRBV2 CARGGPGANVLTF TGTGCCAGGGGGGGCCCTGGGGCCAACGTCCTGACTTTC
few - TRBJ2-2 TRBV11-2 CASSLLTAPPNTGELFF TGTGCCAGCAGCTTACTAACCGCTCCGCCGAACACCGGGGAGCTGTTTTTT
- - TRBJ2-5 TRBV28 CASRRPPGRQETQYF TGTGCCAGCAGACGCCCTCCCGGGCGACAAGAGACCCAGTACTTC
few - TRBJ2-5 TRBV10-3 CAISESGSSLETQYF TGTGCCATCAGTGAGTCGGGCAGCTCCTTAGAGACCCAGTACTTC
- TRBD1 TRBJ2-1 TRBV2 CASRGLDRAAYNEQFF TGTGCCAGCAGGGGTTTGGACAGGGCCGCCTACAATGAGCAGTTCTTC
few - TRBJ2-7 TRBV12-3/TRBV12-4 CASRDPGSSYEQYF TGTGCCAGCAGGGACCCAGGAAGCTCCTACGAGCAGTACTTC
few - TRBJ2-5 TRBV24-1 CATSDLRGETQYF TGTGCCACCAGTGATTTGCGGGGAGAGACCCAGTACTTC
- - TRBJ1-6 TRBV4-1 CASSVVPGISYNSPLHF TGCGCCAGCAGCGTAGTGCCAGGGATATCTTATAATTCACCCCTCCACTTT
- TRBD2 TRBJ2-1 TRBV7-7 CASSLAAGGPFLFF TGTGCCAGCAGCTTAGCGGCGGGGGGGCCTTTTCTGTTCTTC
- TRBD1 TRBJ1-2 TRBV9 CASSGLGTGNYGYTF TGTGCCAGCAGCGGCCTGGGGACAGGGAACTATGGCTACACCTTC
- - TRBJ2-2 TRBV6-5 CASSYGIGVNTGELFF TGTGCCAGCAGTTACGGGATAGGGGTCAACACCGGGGAGCTGTTTTTT
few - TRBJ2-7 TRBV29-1 CSVEYPGRHEQYF TGCAGCGTTGAATACCCAGGGCGCCACGAGCAGTACTTC
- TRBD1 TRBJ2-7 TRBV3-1 CASSQGGTGLRSYEQYF TGTGCCAGCAGCCAAGGAGGGACAGGGCTTAGGTCCTACGAGCAGTACTTC
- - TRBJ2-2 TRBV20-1 CSAPSRAGMNTGELFF TGCAGTGCCCCGAGCCGGGCTGGGATGAACACCGGGGAGCTGTTTTTT
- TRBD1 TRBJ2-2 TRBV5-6 CASSSRTGREAGELFF TGTGCCAGCAGCTCGAGGACAGGGCGAGAGGCCGGGGAGCTGTTTTTT
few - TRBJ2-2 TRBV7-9 CASRAMGPGELFF TGTGCCAGCAGGGCAATGGGACCCGGGGAGCTGTTTTTT
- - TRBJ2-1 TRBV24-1 CATSPPLRNEQFF TGTGCCACCAGTCCCCCGCTGCGGAATGAGCAGTTCTTC
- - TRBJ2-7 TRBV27 CASSLGVGYYEQYF TGTGCCAGCAGTTTAGGGGTAGGGTACTACGAGCAGTACTTC
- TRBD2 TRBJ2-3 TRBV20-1 CSAPSGGASGTQYF TGCAGTGCTCCTAGCGGGGGGGCCTCTGGTACGCAGTATTTT
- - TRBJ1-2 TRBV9 CASSVGQGHSDYGYTF TGTGCCAGCAGCGTAGGGCAGGGGCATTCGGACTATGGCTACACCTTC
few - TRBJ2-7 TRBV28 CASSGNLGYEQYF TGCGCCAGCAGTGGGAATTTGGGCTACGAGCAGTACTTC
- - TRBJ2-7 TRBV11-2 CASSLEVSDEQYF TGTGCCAGCAGCTTAGAAGTATCAGACGAGCAGTACTTC
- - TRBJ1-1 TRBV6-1 CASNKGFGLTEAFF TGTGCCAGCAATAAGGGTTTCGGATTAACTGAAGCTTTCTTT
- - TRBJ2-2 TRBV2 CASSQHLRDSPSAGELFF TGTGCCAGCAGTCAACATCTCCGGGACTCCCCTTCGGCCGGGGAGCTGTTTTTT
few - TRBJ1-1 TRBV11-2 CASSLTAAAEAFF TGTGCCAGCAGCTTAACGGCCGCGGCTGAAGCTTTCTTT
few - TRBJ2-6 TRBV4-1 CATRGSGANVLTF TGCGCCACGAGGGGGTCTGGGGCCAACGTCCTGACTTTC
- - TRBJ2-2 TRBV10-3 CAISGETGELFF TGTGCCATCAGTGGCGAGACCGGGGAGCTGTTTTTT
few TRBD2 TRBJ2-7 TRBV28 CASSSPEPSGSYEQYF TGTGCCAGCAGTTCACCCGAACCTAGCGGGAGTTACGAGCAGTACTTC
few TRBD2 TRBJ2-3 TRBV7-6 CASSLLAGASTDTQYF TGTGCCAGCAGCTTACTAGCGGGGGCCTCCACAGATACGCAGTATTTT
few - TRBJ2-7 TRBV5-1 CASSLAPLAAEQYF TGCGCCAGCAGCTTGGCCCCCTTGGCGGCCGAGCAGTACTTC
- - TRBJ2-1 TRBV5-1 CASSFRAGTGPYNEQFF TGCGCCAGCAGCTTCCGAGCAGGGACGGGACCATACAATGAGCAGTTCTTC